Listed here are 17 T cell receptor beta chains from one sample, sequenced in a study of Graves' ophthalmopathy and Graves' hyperthyroidism. RNA served as the template for amplifying TCR beta CDR3 regions. Following a first-round RT-PCR that used HTBI primers, a second-round multiplex PCR was carried out. TCRdb passed the multiplex PCR reads through MiXCR, listing each CDR3 protein once. Here the sample spans around 660,000 distinct CDR3 sequences, about 38% being singletons. Sequencing used peripheral blood. The source of these receptors is an adult man with Graves' ophthalmopathy.

This clonotype was seen a handful of times. Its ends do not fully match the called genes, so a read error is possible. J is TRBJ1-2 and V is TRBV10-3; no clear D. Germline assignment: CDR1 ENHRY and CDR2 SYGVKD. The length of the CDR3 is 15 residues. The CDR3 coding sequence is TGTGCCAGCAGTGAAGTAGGAACGATTAACTATGGCTACACCTTC. Its translation is CASSEVGTINYGYTF.

Many counts were recorded for this clonotype. The gene calls are TRBV7-6 and TRBJ2-7; D gene ambiguous. Trimming removed 3 bases from V and 5 bases from J, with 11 bases in between. The germline CDR1 and CDR2 sequences are SGHVS and FNYEAQ. The CDR3 runs 13 residues. The CDR3 DNA reads TGTGCCAGCAGCTTTGGTATGTCGGACGAGCAGTACTTC. Translation gives CASSFGMSDEQYF.

This clonotype showed up many times. The chain employs TRBV2 and TRBJ1-2, with D perhaps matching TRBD1 (5 bases). CDR3 length equals 14 residues. Trimming removed 2 bases at V and 2 bases at J, with 9 bases between. Germline lookup yields CDR1 SNHLY and CDR2 FYNNEI. The CDR3 nucleotides are TGTGCCAGCAGTGAATTCAGACAGAACTATGGCTACACCTTC. Residues: CASSEFRQNYGYTF.

On this clonotype: At one of its ends the junction is not consistent with the germline gene, which may arise from a read error. This chain joins TRBV10-3 and TRBJ2-7; unclear D gene. This CDR3 contains 14 residues. Germline V gene data show CDR1 as ENHRY and CDR2 as SYGVKD. The CDR3, as DNA: TGTGCCATCAGTGAAGATAGGTCCTCCTACAAGCAGTACTTC. Amino acids: CAISEDRSSYKQYF.

As regards this clonotype: A read error is possible here, since a much larger clone lies one base away. The V call is TRBV25-1, the J call TRBJ1-6; 9 bases are shared with TRBD1. There are 15 residues in the CDR3. In germline, CDR1 is MGHDK, CDR2 SYGVNS. V was clipped by 3 bases and J by 10 bases; unmatched bases: 7. CDR3 sequence (DNA): TGTGCCAGCAGTGACCCCGGGACAGGGATCTCACCCCTCCACTTT. Encoded protein: CASSDPGTGISPLHF.

This clonotype occurred many times. J is TRBJ2-7 and V is TRBV7-8; D might be TRBD2 (5 bases). Germline loops: CDR1 SGHVS, CDR2 FQNEAQ. The CDR3 is 15 residues long. V shed 5 bases and J shed 5 bases, with 19 bases lying between them. The CDR3 DNA follows: TGTGCCAGCAGCAAAGCAGGACTCCAACCCCACGAGCAGTACTTC. Protein sequence: CASSKAGLQPHEQYF.

The J gene is TRBJ1-3, the V gene TRBV5-7; possible D gene TRBD1, 5 bases. TRBV5-7 is treated as an ORF (open reading frame) with a function not yet certain. This CDR3 has 16 amino acids. Trimming removed 3 bases from V and 3 bases from J, with 16 bases in between. The CDR3 nucleotides are TGTGCCAGCAGCTCCCTGCCCAGGGTAGATGGAAACACCATATATTTT. Protein sequence: CASSSLPRVDGNTIYF.

This chain uses TRBV7-6 with TRBJ2-2; D remains ambiguous. V was clipped by 2 bases and J by 0 bases, with 4 bases between them. Germline V CDR1 and CDR2: SGHVS, FNYEAQ. The CDR3 length is 14 residues. The CDR3 nucleotides are TGTGCCAGCAGCTTAATAGCGAACACCGGGGAGCTGTTTTTT. As protein: CASSLIANTGELFF.

The rearrangement links TRBV10-3 to TRBJ1-2; a weak D match, TRBD1 (5 bases). The V end lost 7 bases, the J end lost 8 bases, and 20 bases lay between the germline ends. Germline lookup yields CDR1 ENHRY and CDR2 SYGVKD. The CDR3 consists of 14 residues. CDR3 nucleotides: TGTGCCATCACCAGACAGCCATCCACCGCCGGCTACACCTTC. It encodes CAITRQPSTAGYTF.

The sample holds many counts of this clonotype. The rearrangement joins TRBV2 to TRBJ1-2; tentatively, D is TRBD1 (5 bases). With 3 bases removed from V and 7 bases from J, the gap between germline ends came to 12 bases. The CDR3 spans 13 residues. Germline-derived CDR1 and CDR2 are SNHLY and FYNNEI. The CDR3 coding sequence is TGTGCCAGCAGTGACCGGCAGGGAAGTGGCTACACCTTC. Translating it yields CASSDRQGSGYTF.

The gene calls are TRBV10-3 and TRBJ1-5, with a tentative D call TRBD1 (6 bases). The CDR3 contains 12 residues. CDR1 is ENHRY, CDR2 SYGVKD, per germline. V lost 8 bases and J 11 bases, leaving 16 bases between the germline ends. In nucleotides, the CDR3 is TGTGCCATCGGAAGGGAGGGGGAGACCCAGCATTTT. It encodes CAIGREGETQHF.

The chain recombines TRBV25-1 with TRBJ2-5; no definite D call. Germline V gene data show CDR1 as MGHDK and CDR2 as SYGVNS. This CDR3 comprises 14 residues. Trimming cost V 7 bases and J 5 bases, with 17 bases left between them. In DNA, the CDR3 is TGTGCCAGCATGGGTCAAGCAACACGGGAGACCCAGTACTTC. Protein: CASMGQATRETQYF.

This clonotype appeared many times. The CDR3 reads CSVRTVYGYTF. Here the CDR3 DNA reads TGCAGCGTGCGGACAGTCTATGGCTACACCTTC. The J gene is TRBJ1-2, the V gene TRBV29-1, with D perhaps TRBD1 (6 bases). Trimming left V 6 bases short and J 4 bases short, with 9 bases between. Germline V gives CDR1 SQVTM, CDR2 ANQGSEA. The length of the CDR3 is 11 residues.

This clonotype appeared a single time. The chain employs TRBV12-3 or TRBV12-4 and TRBJ2-7, with 8 bases identical to TRBD2. The CDR3 length is 16 residues. Trimming removed 2 bases from V and 3 bases from J; junction bases left unmatched: 9. The CDR3 loop is CASSLSPGGPLYEQYF. In DNA form, the CDR3 reads TGTGCCAGCAGTTTATCCCCGGGAGGGCCCCTCTACGAGCAGTACTTC.

Comments on this clonotype: The junction departs from the called germline gene at one end, perhaps through a read error. The rearrangement links TRBV12-3 or TRBV12-4 to TRBJ2-5, with a possible D match to TRBD1 (5 bases). There are 13 residues in the CDR3. The CDR3 DNA sequence: TGTGTCAGCAGTCCAAACAGGAAAGAGACCCAGTACTTC. Its protein is CVSSPNRKETQYF.

This clonotype came up a few times. The CDR3 nucleotides are TGTGCCAGCTCACCAATCGGGGATTTCTACACCTTC. It specifies CASSPIGDFYTF. The rearrangement uses TRBV2 and TRBJ1-2; D gene unclear. The CDR3 is 12 residues long. CDR1 is SNHLY and CDR2 is FYNNEI in the germline V gene. Trimming shortened V by 8 bases and J by 10 bases, and 17 bases separated the two germline ends.

This clonotype was recorded many times. The CDR3 sequence: CASSEGSGAVTGELFF. The CDR3 nucleotides are TGTGCCAGCAGTGAAGGTTCGGGGGCGGTCACCGGGGAGCTGTTTTTT. The chain recombines TRBV2 with TRBJ2-2; D is possibly TRBD1 or TRBD2 (6 bases each). The V end lost 1 base, the J end lost 4 bases, and 13 bases lay between the germline ends. This CDR3 is 16 amino acids long. Germline CDR1 SNHLY, CDR2 FYNNEI. The variable domain in full, with the rest retrieved from reference TRBV2 and TRBJ2-2, is EPEVTQTPSHQVTQMGQEVILRCVPISNHLYFYWYRQILGQKVEFLVSFYNNEISEKSEIFDDQFSVERPDGSNFTLKIRSTKLEDSAMYFCASSEGSGAVTGELFFGEGSRLTVL.